These T cell receptor beta chains were read from a single sample in a study of blood T cell repertoires in COVID-19. Libraries were prepared by immunoSEQ multiplex PCR; TCRdb keeps only in-frame clonotypes and omits some of them. The data contain approximately 76,000 clones, roughly 83% of them singletons. The sequencing sample was made of peripheral blood. The source is a woman in her sixties or seventies with acute or convalescent COVID-19. Each CDR3 is given with its conserved first and last residue. D genes are given only for firm matches. Clone size is given for some rows only: seen once, a few or many times, or a class if the clone is expanded.

size: -
J: TRBJ1-2
V: TRBV15
D: -
DNA: TGTGCCACCAGCTCGGGGTGGGACTATGGCTACACCTTC
CDR3: CATSSGWDYGYTF

size: -
J: TRBJ1-1
V: TRBV7-2
D: -
DNA: TGTGCCAGCAGCCTAGCCAACAGGGCTCTGAACACTGAAGCTTTCTTT
CDR3: CASSLANRALNTEAFF

size: -
J: TRBJ2-2
V: TRBV11-2
D: TRBD2
DNA: TGTGCCAGCAACAGCGGGGAGACCCACGGGGAGCTGTTTTTT
CDR3: CASNSGETHGELFF

size: -
J: TRBJ1-5
V: TRBV30
D: -
DNA: TGTGCCTGGAGTCAAACAGGGTTGAGCAATCAGCCCCAGCATTTT
CDR3: CAWSQTGLSNQPQHF

size: once
J: TRBJ2-5
V: TRBV18
D: TRBD2
DNA: TGTGCCAGCTCTCCTACAGCGGGGACTTCCCAAGAGACCCAGTACTTC
CDR3: CASSPTAGTSQETQYF

size: -
J: TRBJ1-1
V: TRBV27
D: TRBD1
DNA: TGTGCCAGCAGTCCTTGGACAGGTGTGGCTTTCTTT
CDR3: CASSPWTGVAFF

size: -
J: TRBJ1-2
V: TRBV2
D: -
DNA: TGTGCCAGCAGTGAAATTACGGGTGGCTACACCTTC
CDR3: CASSEITGGYTF

size: once
J: TRBJ1-5
V: TRBV5-4
D: -
DNA: TGTGCCAGCAGCTCGCCGGACACGCAGCCCCAGCATTTT
CDR3: CASSSPDTQPQHF

size: medium-sized
J: TRBJ2-1
V: TRBV19
D: TRBD1
DNA: TGTGCCACTGGGACAGCCATCTACAATGAGCAGTTCTTC
CDR3: CATGTAIYNEQFF

size: once
J: TRBJ1-3
V: TRBV3-1/TRBV3-2
D: -
DNA: TGTGCCAGCAGCTTTGACGGGGGAAACACCATATATTTT
CDR3: CASSFDGGNTIYF

size: -
J: TRBJ1-6
V: TRBV30
D: -
DNA: TGTGCCTGGAGAAAACGGAGACCTTCCTATAATTCACCCCTCCACTTT
CDR3: CAWRKRRPSYNSPLHF

size: -
J: TRBJ1-2
V: TRBV5-5
D: -
DNA: TGTGCCAGCACCAGCTTACTGTTTGAGGTCACCTTC
CDR3: CASTSLLFEVTF

size: once
J: TRBJ2-7
V: TRBV9
D: -
DNA: TGTGCCAGCAGCGGTCGGGGCTACGAGCAGTACTTC
CDR3: CASSGRGYEQYF

size: -
J: TRBJ1-3
V: TRBV24-1
D: TRBD1
DNA: TGCCCCACTAAGGGGACAGGGACAAACACCATATATTTT
CDR3: CPTKGTGTNTIYF

size: -
J: TRBJ1-2
V: TRBV27
D: -
DNA: TGTGCCAGCAGTTTCGACTCACGTTCTGGCTATGGCTACACCTTC
CDR3: CASSFDSRSGYGYTF

size: -
J: TRBJ1-2
V: TRBV19
D: TRBD1
DNA: TGTGCCAGTACCCCGGACAGGGAATCTAACTATGGCTACACCTTC
CDR3: CASTPDRESNYGYTF

size: -
J: TRBJ1-2
V: TRBV6-5
D: -
DNA: TGTGCCAGCAGCATGGGCCTAACTAACTATGGCTACACCTTC
CDR3: CASSMGLTNYGYTF

size: few
J: TRBJ1-2
V: TRBV6-1
D: -
DNA: TGTGCCAGCAGTGAAGGGGGCCAGCCCTATGGCTACACCTTC
CDR3: CASSEGGQPYGYTF

size: -
J: TRBJ1-5
V: TRBV6-5
D: -
DNA: TGTGCCAGCAGCAGGGTTGGTCAGCCCCAGCATTTT
CDR3: CASSRVGQPQHF

size: -
J: TRBJ2-1
V: TRBV29-1
D: -
DNA: TGCAGCGTTGAAAGGGGGGGGCGCGCCTACAATGAGCAGTTCTTC
CDR3: CSVERGGRAYNEQFF

size: -
J: TRBJ2-2
V: TRBV7-2
D: TRBD2
DNA: TGTGCCAGCGGTGCAGGCGGGGGGAGTGCCGGGGAGCTGTTTTTT
CDR3: CASGAGGGSAGELFF

size: once
J: TRBJ1-1
V: TRBV20-1
D: -
DNA: TGCAGTGCTCCAGGTTTTGAAGCTTTCTTT
CDR3: CSAPGFEAFF

size: -
J: TRBJ1-1
V: TRBV25-1
D: -
DNA: TGTGCCAGCAGTGTCGAAGGGAGCCTAGCTTTCTTT
CDR3: CASSVEGSLAFF

size: -
J: TRBJ1-3
V: TRBV5-1
D: -
DNA: TGCGCCAGCAGCTCGATCCCAGGGGAAGGGAACACCATATATTTT
CDR3: CASSSIPGEGNTIYF

size: -
J: TRBJ1-2
V: TRBV2
D: -
DNA: TGTGCCAGCAGTGAACAGGGCCCAGTGGGCTATGGCTACACCTTC
CDR3: CASSEQGPVGYGYTF

size: -
J: TRBJ1-1
V: TRBV19
D: TRBD1
DNA: TGTGCCAGTATCACTGTAACCTTACAGGGGGCCCTAGCTTTCTTT
CDR3: CASITVTLQGALAFF

size: once
J: TRBJ1-5
V: TRBV10-3
D: -
DNA: TGTGCCATTGGACAGAACAATCAGCCCCAGCATTTT
CDR3: CAIGQNNQPQHF

size: -
J: TRBJ2-3
V: TRBV3-1/TRBV3-2
D: -
DNA: TGTGCCAGCAGCCAAGTCCCGTTACTCACAGATACGCAGTATTTT
CDR3: CASSQVPLLTDTQYF

size: once
J: TRBJ1-3
V: TRBV6-5
D: -
DNA: TGTGCCAGCAGTTACGGACAGAGGGGAAACACCATATATTTT
CDR3: CASSYGQRGNTIYF

size: -
J: TRBJ1-1
V: TRBV4-1
D: -
DNA: TGCGCCAGCAGTTCCCCCCAGACAGGTGGGAACACTGAAGCTTTCTTT
CDR3: CASSSPQTGGNTEAFF

size: -
J: TRBJ2-5
V: TRBV7-9
D: -
DNA: TGTGCCAGCAGCTTAGGCTCTGGGGCAGAGACCCAGTACTTC
CDR3: CASSLGSGAETQYF

size: -
J: TRBJ1-2
V: TRBV27
D: -
DNA: TGTGCCAGCAGTCCCGCCGCTCAGGGGGGCTACACCTTC
CDR3: CASSPAAQGGYTF

size: once
J: TRBJ2-3
V: TRBV2
D: TRBD1
DNA: TGTGCCAGCAGCCCGACAGGGATCCCCACAGATACGCAGTATTTT
CDR3: CASSPTGIPTDTQYF

size: -
J: TRBJ1-6
V: TRBV28
D: -
DNA: TGTGCCAGCAGTTTAAGCCAGGGTATAGTGTCCACGTCACCCCTCCACTTT
CDR3: CASSLSQGIVSTSPLHF

size: -
J: TRBJ1-6
V: TRBV6-6
D: -
DNA: TGTGCCAGCAGCCGACAGGCCTTTCCACCGACCCTCCACTTT
CDR3: CASSRQAFPPTLHF

size: -
J: TRBJ2-7
V: TRBV5-6
D: TRBD1
DNA: TGTGCCAGCAGCCCCGACAGGGGCCTTACCTACGAGCAGTACTTC
CDR3: CASSPDRGLTYEQYF

size: once
J: TRBJ2-1
V: TRBV20-1
D: -
DNA: TGCAGTGCTAGTCGGGGCTACAATGAGCAGTTCTTC
CDR3: CSASRGYNEQFF